This T cell receptor beta chain was retrieved from a study of T cell responses to AZD1222 COVID-19 vaccine. Data came from immunoSEQ multiplex PCR; TCRdb stores just in-frame clones and leaves some out. The sample comprises roughly 150,000 clones, under 95% of which are singletons, and approximately 5.3% rests with the top ten. Regarding this clone: The antigen remains unidentified.

The CDR3 is 15 amino acids. Germline CDR1 is SGHTA and CDR2 is FQGNSA. The V segment lost 0 bases and the J segment 1 base; nucleotides outside the gene matches: 3. Study-wide results and caveats: Variant regions that are unmutated are reportedly the target of nearly half of spike-specific TCRs. Most donors were white British and more were female, and clonal diversity was possibly underestimated.

The V gene is TRBV7-2, the J gene TRBJ2-7; TRBD1 matches at 7 bases. The sample in question was peripheral blood, obtained on day 0 of AZD1222 vaccination. This clonotype originated in an adult in good health. The CDR3 loop reads CASSLAYRGSYEQYF. The CDR3, as DNA: TGTGCCAGCAGCTTAGCTTACAGGGGATCCTACGAGCAGTACTTC.